The TCR beta chain under discussion was sequenced for a study of shared clonotypes between healthy human individuals (dated by TCRdb to the early 2020s). Regarding the complete study: The cohort included a few men and a couple of women between 18 and 49 years of age. For each donor, CD4 naive and CD4 memory were each run on three plates, CD8 naive on two plates, and CD8 memory on one plate. Blood TCR repertoires of roughly 5 healthy adults were deeply sequenced to estimate repertoire size and the extent of clonotype sharing between individuals. To increase sequencing depth and limit assay-specific biases, TCR repertoire library preparation and sequencing were carried out by different laboratories using diverse techniques. Leukapheresis yielded between about 0.9 and 8.9 billion PBMCs per donor. The investigation overall reported the following: Based on pairwise subsampling, the degree of clonotype sharing among donors was expected to be affected by sequencing depth. Naive subsets generally had larger estimated clonotype richness than memory subsets did. Only blood was sampled, and tissue TCR repertoires likely differ from those in blood. Around 5.4% of naive CD4, 3.5% of naive CD8, roughly 2.4% of memory CD4, and around 0.4% of memory CD8 clonotypes were shared across several donors. Compared with non-shared clonotypes, the clonotypes found in all four sorted-subset donors had higher generation probabilities. The genetic and exposure-history diversity represented was limited by the small number of donors. Rarefaction of sorted-subset datasets indicated incomplete sequencing despite the large sequencing depth.

CDR1 and CDR2, looked up from the germline V gene (reference sequence), are GTSNPN and SVGIG. The CDR3 runs 13 residues from the cysteine to the phenylalanine. The retained sequence is limited to the CDR3, 39 bases, with the frame set at the first base. The germline V and J ends show losses of 5 bases and 8 bases respectively, and no gene match explains 11 bases of the junction. The donors were healthy, HIV-negative adults with no recently reported acute infections or vaccinations. Every donor was a Caucasian adult residing in Nashville, Tennessee, USA. Magnetic negative selection was used to enrich CD4+ T cells, after which naive cells were positively selected on CD45RA and the negative fraction became the memory subset. Blood was collected by leukapheresis, and PBMCs were isolated by Ficoll-Histopaque density gradient centrifugation and then cryopreserved in liquid nitrogen vapor phase. Analytical flow cytometry was used to check the purity and quantity of every magnetically sorted T cell population. From each sorted fraction, genomic DNA was isolated and quantified by UV absorbance on a Nanodrop 2000c.

This clone occurred once. The antigen it binds to is not known. No clone much larger than this one lies a single base away; base qualities are absent. TCR CDR3 regions were amplified from genomic DNA by multiplex PCR using the deep immunoSEQ assay. Extracted genomic DNA from each cell subset was spread evenly across all wells of several immunoSEQ 96-well plates, with each plate serving as a replicate. For sorted subsets, approximately 210 ng genomic DNA, equal to some 30,000 T cell genomes, was loaded into each replicate PCR. The purified libraries were quantified using a Qubit 3.0 fluorometer, sized with a Bioanalyzer 2100, and then quantified again using the KAPA Library Quantification kit. Every immunoSEQ 96-well plate was sequenced on a separate single-read 150-cycle Illumina NextSeq 550 flow cell. Processing in the source paper ran as follows. Because the immunoSEQ output included only junctional sequences and no quality scores, the filtering could not be the same as the filtering used for full-length reads. Sequences were annotated with PyIR, a Python wrapper for IgBLAST v1.9, and V/J genes and CDR3 were assigned using IMGT germline references. Reads with weak V/J assignments (E-value above 1e-6), missing CDR3, stop codons, out-of-frame junctions, or ambiguous translated residues were removed. V3J clonotypes were defined as sequences sharing the same inferred V gene, J gene, and CDR3 amino acid sequence. To compute the percentage overlap between repertoires, the number of shared unique clonotypes was divided by the size of the smaller repertoire. RTK rarefaction, the Chao1 estimator, and Recon v2.1 estimates of unobserved clonotypes were used to assess repertoire richness. Generation probabilities for all TCRbeta clonotypes obtained by the gDNA method from a handful of donors were computed using OLGA. TCRdb obtained this table from immuneACCESS and retained in-frame rearrangements with V and J assigned. These tables miss some clones; where compared with another copy, unresolved V genes account for less than half of the shortfall, and the remainder is unexplained. V, J and clone size reflect that table, while D and trimming were determined from the DNA. The sample yields approximately 1.1 million clones; 75% to 85% were counted once. The top ten constitute about 0.52% of the sample.

The chain is encoded by TRBV30 joined to TRBJ1-2, with TRBD1 matching 7 junction bases. The receptor's source is a man between 18 and 35 years old in good health. Some clones in this sample may be carry-over from other donors' samples. Sample: memory CD4+ T cells from PBMCs. Taken with the paper, the label for cell subset or site translates to: CD45RA-negative fraction. CDR3 reads: CAWADREGGGYTF. The base sequence is TGTGCCTGGGCCGACAGGGAAGGGGGCGGCTACACCTTC.